This T cell receptor beta chain was identified in a study of siplizumab effects on memory and regulatory T cells. About this clone: The antigen remains undetermined.

The J segment lost 0 bases and the V segment lost 0 bases, leaving 6 bases of the junction unmatched. Germline V gives CDR1 MGHRA, CDR2 YSYEKL. The CDR3 has 17 amino acids. Findings of the study overall: Mappable alloreactive CD4+ clones averaged roughly 69% Treg-derived with siplizumab versus around 25% in controls. Naive T cells seemed more diverse than memory cells; they also seemed major alloresponse contributors.

Per sample, some 93,000 TCR templates were assayed. The data were produced by immunoSEQ multiplex PCR, yet TCRdb's version contains in-frame clones alone and is incomplete. The data contain some 56,000 clones, 95% to 98% of them seen just once; the ten biggest clones take up 1.1%. Sequencing input: naive CD8+ T cells sorted from blood. This sequence joins TRBV4-1 and TRBJ2-3; TRBD2 aligns across 7 bases. This sequence originates from a human donor in good health. CDR3 sequence: CASSQETASGSTDTQYF. CDR3 DNA sequence: TGCGCCAGCAGCCAAGAGACGGCTAGCGGAAGCACAGATACGCAGTATTTT.